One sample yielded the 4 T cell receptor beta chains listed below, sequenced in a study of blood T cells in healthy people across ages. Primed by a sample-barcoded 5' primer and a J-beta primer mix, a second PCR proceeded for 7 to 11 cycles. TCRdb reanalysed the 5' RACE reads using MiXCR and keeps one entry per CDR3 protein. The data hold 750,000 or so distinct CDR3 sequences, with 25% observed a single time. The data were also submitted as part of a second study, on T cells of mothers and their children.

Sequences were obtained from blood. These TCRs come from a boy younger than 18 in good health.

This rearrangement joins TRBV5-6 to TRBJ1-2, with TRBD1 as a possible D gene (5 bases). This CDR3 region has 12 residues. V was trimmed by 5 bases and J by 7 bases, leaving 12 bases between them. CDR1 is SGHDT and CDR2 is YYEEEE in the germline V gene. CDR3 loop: CASRPERGGYTF. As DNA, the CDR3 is TGTGCCAGCAGACCCGAGAGGGGTGGCTACACCTTC.

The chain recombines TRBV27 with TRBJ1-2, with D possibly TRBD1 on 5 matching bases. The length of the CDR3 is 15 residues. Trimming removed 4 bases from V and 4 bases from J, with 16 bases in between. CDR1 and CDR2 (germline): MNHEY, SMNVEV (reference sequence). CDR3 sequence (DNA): TGTGCCAGCAGTTGGACATCCGAGGGGTTCTATGGCTACACCTTC. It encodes CASSWTSEGFYGYTF.

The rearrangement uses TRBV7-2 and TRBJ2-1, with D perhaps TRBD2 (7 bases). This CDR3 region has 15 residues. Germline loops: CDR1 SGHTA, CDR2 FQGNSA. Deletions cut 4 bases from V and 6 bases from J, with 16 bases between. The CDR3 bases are TGTGCCAGCAGCTCCCAGGGCGGGGGCCTCAATGAGCAGTTCTTC. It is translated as CASSSQGGGLNEQFF.

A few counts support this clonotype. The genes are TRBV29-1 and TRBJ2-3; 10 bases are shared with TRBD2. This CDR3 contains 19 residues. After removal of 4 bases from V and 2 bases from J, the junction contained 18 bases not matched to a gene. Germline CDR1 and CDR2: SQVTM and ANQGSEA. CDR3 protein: CSVGRLAGVRTKSTDTQYF. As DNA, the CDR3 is TGCAGCGTTGGAAGACTAGCGGGTGTTCGAACGAAGTCCACAGATACGCAGTATTTT.